A single TCR beta chain is shown here with its context. Antigen: not known. In TCRdb, the RT-PCR reads were re-called with MiXCR into one record per CDR3 protein. Altogether roughly 460,000 distinct CDR3 sequences are present, roughly 9.8% being singletons, with the ten largest covering roughly 12%. The sample comes from a study of response to subunit inactivated influenza vaccine. Broader study findings: The authors put forward the suggestion that each seasonal influenza vaccination may bring in only a limited number of new T cells.

The sample consisted of PBMCs from blood, taken roughly 47 days after vaccination. This sequence was found in a man over 45 who received an inactivated influenza vaccine.

CDR3 sequence (DNA): TGTGCCATCGGGACTAGCGGGGAAGAGTACACCGGGGAGCTGTTTTTT. Translated, it gives CAIGTSGEEYTGELFF. This rearrangement joins TRBV10-3 to TRBJ2-2, with TRBD2 matching 13 bases. The junction had 6 bases not matched to a gene; V was cut back by 8 bases and J by 3 bases. The CDR3 has 16 residues. Germline assignment: CDR1 ENHRY and CDR2 SYGVKD.